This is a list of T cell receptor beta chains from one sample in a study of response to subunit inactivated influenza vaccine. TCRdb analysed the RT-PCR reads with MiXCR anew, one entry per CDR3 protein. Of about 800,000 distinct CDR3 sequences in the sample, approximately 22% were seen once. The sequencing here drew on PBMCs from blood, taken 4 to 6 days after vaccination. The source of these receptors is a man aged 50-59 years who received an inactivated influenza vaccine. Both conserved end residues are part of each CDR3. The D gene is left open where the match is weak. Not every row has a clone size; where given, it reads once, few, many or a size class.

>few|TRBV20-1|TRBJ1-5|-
TGCAGTGCTGCCTCGGGGGGCAATCAGCCCCAGCATTTT
CSAASGGNQPQHF
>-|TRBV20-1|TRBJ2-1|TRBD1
TGCAGTGCACGGGACAGGGGACAATGGAATGAGCAGTTCTTC
CSARDRGQWNEQFF
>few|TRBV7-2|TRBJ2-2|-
TGTGCCAGCAGCCGGACAAGCACCGGGGAGCTGTTTTTT
CASSRTSTGELFF
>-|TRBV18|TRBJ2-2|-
TGTGCCAGCTCACCACGGTTTGCAGGCGGGGAGCTGTTTTTT
CASSPRFAGGELFF
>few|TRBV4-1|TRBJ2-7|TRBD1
TGCGCCAGCAGCCAGTGGACAGGGGCCCCGATTGATAGTTACGAGCAGTACTTC
CASSQWTGAPIDSYEQYF
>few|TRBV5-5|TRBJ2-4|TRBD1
TGTGCCAGCAGCCCCGAGGGACAGGCCGGGTACTTC
CASSPEGQAGYF
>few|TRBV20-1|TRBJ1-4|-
TGCAGTGCCGCACTCAGGTCGACTAATGAAAAACTGTTTTTT
CSAALRSTNEKLFF
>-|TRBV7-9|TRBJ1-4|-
TGTGCCAGCAGCTTAAAACCGTTTAATGAAAAACTGTTTTTT
CASSLKPFNEKLFF
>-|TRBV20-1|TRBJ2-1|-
TGCAGTGCTAGAGACCCCAACAGCGGCCTGTTCTTC
CSARDPNSGLFF
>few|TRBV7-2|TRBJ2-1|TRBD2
TGTGCCAGCAGCTCTCGCACTAGCGGGGGGGCCTATGAGCAGTTCTTC
CASSSRTSGGAYEQFF
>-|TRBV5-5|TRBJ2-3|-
TGTGCCAGCAGCCCGACCCCACGAGTGAGCACAGATACGCAGTATTTT
CASSPTPRVSTDTQYF
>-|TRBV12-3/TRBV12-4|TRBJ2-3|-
TGTGCCAGCAGGTCTATGGCGGGGAACACAGATACGCAGTATTTT
CASRSMAGNTDTQYF
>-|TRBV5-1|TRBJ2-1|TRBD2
TGCGCCAGCAGCTTTGAGGGAGGGGCAAAGCAGTTCTTC
CASSFEGGAKQFF
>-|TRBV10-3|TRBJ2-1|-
TGTGCCATCAGTGAAGGATCACTGGCCAATGAGCAGTTCTTC
CAISEGSLANEQFF
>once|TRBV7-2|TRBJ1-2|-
TGTGCCAGCAGCTTAGCGCCCAGTAGCGGCTACACCTTC
CASSLAPSSGYTF
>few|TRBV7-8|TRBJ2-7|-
TGTGCCAGCAGCTTAGCGGCCGGGGCCCCCTACGAGCAGTACTTC
CASSLAAGAPYEQYF
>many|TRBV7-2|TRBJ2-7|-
TGTGCCAGCAGCAACCGCTACGAGCAGTACTTC
CASSNRYEQYF
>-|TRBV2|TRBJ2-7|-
TGTGCCAGCACCGTTGGCCGAGGACACTCCTACGAGCAGTACTTC
CASTVGRGHSYEQYF
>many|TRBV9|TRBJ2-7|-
TGTGCCAGCAGCTACCGGCCGGTGACTAGAGTCATCTACGAGCAGTACTTC
CASSYRPVTRVIYEQYF
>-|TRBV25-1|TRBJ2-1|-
TGTGCCAGCAGTGATCTGAGACTTGAGCAGTTCTTC
CASSDLRLEQFF
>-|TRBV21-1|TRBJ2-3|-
TGTGCCAGCAGCGAAAAAGGGGACAGGGGGCGCGCAGATACGCAGTATTTT
CASSEKGDRGRADTQYF
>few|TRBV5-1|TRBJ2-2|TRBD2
TGCGCCAGCAGCTTGGCCGGAAGCGGGGTGAACACCGGGGAGCTGTTTTTT
CASSLAGSGVNTGELFF
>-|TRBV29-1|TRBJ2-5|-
TGCAGCGTTGCAGAGACACGTCGGGAGACCCAGTACTTC
CSVAETRRETQYF
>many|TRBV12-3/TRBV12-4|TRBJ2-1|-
TGTGCCAGCAGTTTAGCTCGAAATGAGCAGTTCTTC
CASSLARNEQFF
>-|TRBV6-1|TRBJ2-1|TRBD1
TGTGCCAGCAGTAGGATAACTTTGGGACAGAGGAGCGTCAATGAGCAGTTCTTC
CASSRITLGQRSVNEQFF
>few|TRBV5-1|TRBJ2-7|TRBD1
TGCGCCAGCAGCTTTTCCGGGACAGGGGGCCCCGAGCAGTACTTC
CASSFSGTGGPEQYF
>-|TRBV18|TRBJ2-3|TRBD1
TGTGCCAGCCAAGGACAGGGGACAGATACGCAGTATTTT
CASQGQGTDTQYF
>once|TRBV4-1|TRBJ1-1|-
TGCGCCAGCAGCCAAGTCCCCTTTGGGTACACTGAAGCTTTCTTT
CASSQVPFGYTEAFF
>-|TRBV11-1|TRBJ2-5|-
TGTGCCAGCAGCAACCTTTACCAAGAGACCCAGTACTTC
CASSNLYQETQYF
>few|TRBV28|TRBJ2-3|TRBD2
TGTGCCAGCAGTTTATTTGCGGGAGGCTCAGATACGCAGTATTTT
CASSLFAGGSDTQYF
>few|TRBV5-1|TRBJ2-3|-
TGCGCCAGCAGCTTAACGGGGCTAACAGATACGCAGTATTTT
CASSLTGLTDTQYF
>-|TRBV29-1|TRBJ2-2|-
TGCAGCGCCGGGTCACGGGGAACCGGGGAGCTGTTTTTT
CSAGSRGTGELFF
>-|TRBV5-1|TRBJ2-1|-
TGCGCCAGCAGCTTATACGGACTTGAGCAGTTCTTC
CASSLYGLEQFF
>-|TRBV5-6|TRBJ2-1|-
TGTGCCAGCAGCCTCGGGGAGCCCTACAATGAGCAGTTCTTC
CASSLGEPYNEQFF
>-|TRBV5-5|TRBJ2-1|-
TGTGCCAGCAGCTTTTCATGGAGCTCCTACAATGAGCAGTTCTTC
CASSFSWSSYNEQFF
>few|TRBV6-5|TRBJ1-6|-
TGTGCCAGCAGTTACTCGATAGGGGCGAGTTCACCCCTCCACTTT
CASSYSIGASSPLHF
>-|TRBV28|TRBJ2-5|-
TGTGCCAGCAGTCCACTTCTAGACGTAGAGACCCAGTACTTC
CASSPLLDVETQYF
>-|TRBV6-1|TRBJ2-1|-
TGTGCCAGCAGCCGAGACAATGGGCTGAATGAGCAGTTCTTC
CASSRDNGLNEQFF
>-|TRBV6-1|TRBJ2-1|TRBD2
TGTGCCAGCAGTGAAGCGCCGACTAGCGGGAGAGGCCTGCAGTTCTTC
CASSEAPTSGRGLQFF
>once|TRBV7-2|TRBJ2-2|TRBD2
TGTGCCAGCAGTGCAGTTGTAGCGGGGGAGACCGGGGAGCTGTTTTTT
CASSAVVAGETGELFF
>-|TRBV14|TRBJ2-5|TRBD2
TGTGCCAGCAGCCTTACTTGGACTAGCGGCCAAGAGACCCAGTACTTC
CASSLTWTSGQETQYF
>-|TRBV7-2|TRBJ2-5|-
TGTGCCAGCAGCCAGCGACGGGGTATACAAGAGACCCAGTACTTC
CASSQRRGIQETQYF
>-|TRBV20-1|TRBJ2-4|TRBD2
TGCAGTGCTGGTCGACTAGCGGGATTGGGAAACATTCAGTACTTC
CSAGRLAGLGNIQYF
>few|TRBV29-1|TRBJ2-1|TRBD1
TGCAGCGGCCGGGACAGTCCACCCTACAATGAGCAGTTCTTC
CSGRDSPPYNEQFF
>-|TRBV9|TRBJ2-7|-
TGTGCCAGCAGCCTAAGGACGGGAACGGGCGAGCAGTACTTC
CASSLRTGTGEQYF
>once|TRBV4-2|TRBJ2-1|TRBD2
TGTGCCAGCAGCCAAGAGGACGGCGGGAGCTACAATGAGCAGTTCTTC
CASSQEDGGSYNEQFF
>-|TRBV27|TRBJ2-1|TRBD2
TGTGCCAGCAACCCGATCATACTAGCGTCCCACGGCAATGAGCAGTTCTTC
CASNPIILASHGNEQFF
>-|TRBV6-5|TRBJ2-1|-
TGTGCCAGCAGTTACGCCCCGGGCAACAATGAGCAGTTCTTC
CASSYAPGNNEQFF
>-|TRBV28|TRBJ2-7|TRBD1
TGTGCCAGCAGTTCCCCGGGACAGGGATCCCACGAGCAGTACTTC
CASSSPGQGSHEQYF
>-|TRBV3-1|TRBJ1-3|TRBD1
TGTGCCAGCAGCCAACGGGGGACAGGTGGAAACACCATATATTTT
CASSQRGTGGNTIYF
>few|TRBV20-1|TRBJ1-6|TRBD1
TGCAGTGCTAAGGACAGGGGAGCCCTCCACTTT
CSAKDRGALHF
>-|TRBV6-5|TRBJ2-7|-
TGTGCCAGCAGTTACTCGACAGGGAGGTCCGGAGAGCAGTACTTC
CASSYSTGRSGEQYF
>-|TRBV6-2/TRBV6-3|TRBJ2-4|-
TGTGCCAGCAGTCCCACGGATGCCCTAGTTAACATTCAGTACTTC
CASSPTDALVNIQYF
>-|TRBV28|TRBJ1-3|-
TGTGCCAGCGTAGGACTGTGGGGGCGAGGAAACACCATATATTTT
CASVGLWGRGNTIYF
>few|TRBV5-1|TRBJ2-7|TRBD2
TGCGCCAGCAGTTTAACCGGGACTAGTCCGAGCTCCTACGAGCAGTACTTC
CASSLTGTSPSSYEQYF
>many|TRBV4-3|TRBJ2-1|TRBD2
TGCGCCAGCAGCCAAGATGGGACTAGGGACGAGCAGTTCTTC
CASSQDGTRDEQFF
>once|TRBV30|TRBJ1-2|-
TGTGCCTCACTATACACGGGGCGCCAGAGGGACTATGGCTACACCTTC
CASLYTGRQRDYGYTF
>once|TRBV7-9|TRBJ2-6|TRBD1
TGTGCCAGCAGCTCCGATCCAGGGGGCCATGCGGCCAACGTCCTGACTTTC
CASSSDPGGHAANVLTF
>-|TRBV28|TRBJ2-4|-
TGTGCCAGCAGTTTAGGGGTTGGGGGAAACATTCAGTACTTC
CASSLGVGGNIQYF
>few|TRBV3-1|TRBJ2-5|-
TGTGCCAGCAGGGGTATGGAGGGGTCAGGGACCCAGTACTTC
CASRGMEGSGTQYF